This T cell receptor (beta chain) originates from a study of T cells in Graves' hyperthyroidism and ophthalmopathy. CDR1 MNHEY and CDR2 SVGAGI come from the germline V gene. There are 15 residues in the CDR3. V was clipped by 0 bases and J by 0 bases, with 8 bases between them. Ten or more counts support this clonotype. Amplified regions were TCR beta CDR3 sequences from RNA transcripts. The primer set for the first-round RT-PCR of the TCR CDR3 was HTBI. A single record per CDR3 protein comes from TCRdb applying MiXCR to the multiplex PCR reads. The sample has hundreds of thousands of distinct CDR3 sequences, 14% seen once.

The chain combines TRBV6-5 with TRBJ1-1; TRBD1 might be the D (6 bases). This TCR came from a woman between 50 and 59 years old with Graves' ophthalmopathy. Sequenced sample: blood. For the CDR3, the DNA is TGTGCCAGCAGTTACTCTAGGACAGTGAACACTGAAGCTTTCTTT. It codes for CASSYSRTVNTEAFF.